The 30 T cell receptor beta chains listed next were all sequenced from one sample in a study of PD-1 blockade in classical Hodgkin lymphoma. The assay was immunoSEQ multiplex PCR, and TCRdb's table has in-frame clones only and misses some. Of about 27,000 clones detected, roughly 80% appear once; the ten largest clones hold 2% to 2.5%. Patients all relapsed after autologous stem cell transplantation, and there was variation in brentuximab vedotin exposure. Negative selection with magnetic separation was used to purify CD4+ T cells from thawed PBMCs. Sample: CD4+ T cells from blood, taken at baseline. These receptors originate from a human donor with classical Hodgkin lymphoma.

This rearrangement joins TRBV7-9 to TRBJ2-7; either TRBD1 or TRBD2 may supply D (5 bases each). This CDR3 region has 14 residues. Germline loops: CDR1 SEHNR, CDR2 FQNEAQ (reference sequence). V was clipped by 3 bases and J by 5 bases, with 14 bases between them. The CDR3 bases are TGTGCCAGCAGCTTCGGTCAGGGAGCCCACGAGCAGTACTTC. Translation: CASSFGQGAHEQYF.

In this sample, this clone turned up a few times. The chain joins TRBV5-6 to TRBJ2-3, with 7 positions matching TRBD2. Germline V lookup: CDR1 SGHDT, CDR2 YYEEEE. Trimming took 2 bases from V and 1 from J; bases not matched to a gene: 4. This CDR3 comprises 15 residues. The DNA for the CDR3 is TGTGCCAGCAGCTTTAGCGGGTCCGGCACAGATACGCAGTATTTT. It is translated as CASSFSGSGTDTQYF.

This sequence joins TRBV7-2 and TRBJ1-2, with D perhaps matching TRBD1 (5 bases). Germline CDR1 and CDR2: SGHTA and FQGNSA. The CDR3 contains 15 residues. V was cut by 1 base and J by 3 bases, with 12 bases left in between. CDR3 sequence reads: CASSLEAGGYYGYTF. The CDR3 DNA reads TGTGCCAGCAGCTTAGAGGCGGGGGGTTACTATGGCTACACCTTC.

This chain connects TRBV5-1 to TRBJ1-1; TRBD1 matches at 9 bases. In germline, CDR1 is SGHRS, CDR2 YFSETQ. The CDR3 has 14 residues. The V and J ends lost 4 bases and 3 bases, in that order; junction bases with no gene match: 4. The DNA for the CDR3 is TGCGCCAGCAGCGGTGGGACAGGGTACACTGAAGCTTTCTTT. This encodes CASSGGTGYTEAFF. Full variable domain (remainder filled in from reference TRBV5-1 and TRBJ1-1): KAGVTQTPRYLIKTRGQQVTLSCSPISGHRSVSWYQQTPGQGLQFLFEYFSETQRNKGNFPGRFSGRQFSNSRSEMNVSTLELGDSALYLCASSGGTGYTEAFFGQGTRLTVV.

The chain combines TRBV11-3 with TRBJ2-1, with TRBD2 matching over 11 bases. Trimming at V came to 5 bases and at J to 5 bases, leaving 5 bases not matched to a gene. Germline V gene data show CDR1 as SGHNT and CDR2 as YENEEA. The CDR3 is made up of 15 amino acids. The CDR3: CASSAGLAENNEQFF. Written as DNA, the CDR3 is TGTGCCAGCAGCGCGGGACTAGCGGAAAACAATGAGCAGTTCTTC.

This clone was observed once. The chain combines TRBV4-3 with TRBJ2-5; D gene unclear. Germline V gene data show CDR1 as LGHNA and CDR2 as YSLEER. The V gene lost 4 bases and the J gene lost 3 bases, with 12 bases spanning the gap. CDR3 length: 14 residues. The CDR3 loop is CASSLQTVEETQYF. The CDR3 DNA is TGCGCCAGCAGCCTTCAGACCGTCGAAGAGACCCAGTACTTC.

The chain uses TRBV7-2 and TRBJ2-7, with no clear D. The germline gives CDR1 SGHTA, CDR2 FQGNSA. V was clipped by 5 bases and J by 1 base, with 6 bases between them. The CDR3 covers 12 residues. The chain's CDR3 is CASSLTSYEQYF. CDR3 coding DNA: TGTGCCAGCAGCCTGACTTCCTACGAGCAGTACTTC.

The chain couples TRBV9 to TRBJ1-4; maybe TRBD1 (5 bases). There are 16 residues in the CDR3. Deletions cut 4 bases from V and 4 bases from J, with 17 bases between. Per germline, CDR1 SGDLS and CDR2 YYNGEE. The CDR3 DNA reads TGTGCCAGCAGCCCAAGGTGGGGGGTAATTAATGAAAAACTGTTTTTT. It is translated as CASSPRWGVINEKLFF.

This clone is labeled as large. The rearrangement links TRBV19 to TRBJ2-7; D might be TRBD2 (7 bases). Germline lookup yields CDR1 LNHDA and CDR2 SQIVND (reference sequence). This CDR3 comprises 12 residues. The germline V and J ends were trimmed by 6 bases and 2 bases, with 8 bases remaining between them. The CDR3 nucleotides read TGTGCCAGTAGCGGGGGGCCCTACGAGCAGTACTTC. The encoded protein is CASSGGPYEQYF.

This clone came up once. Here the CDR3 DNA reads TGCGCCAGCAGCTTGAAGGCAGGGGGAGGTGGAAACACCATATATTTT. Translated: CASSLKAGGGGNTIYF. The chain combines TRBV5-1 with TRBJ1-3; TRBD1 matches at 7 bases. Trimming took 1 base from V and 3 from J; bases not matched to a gene: 7. This CDR3 has 16 amino acids. From germline, CDR1 is SGHRS and CDR2 YFSETQ.

The chain combines TRBV7-2 with TRBJ1-4; 11 bases align to TRBD1. CDR1 SGHTA and CDR2 FQGNSA come from the germline V gene. The CDR3 has 17 residues. J was trimmed by 3 bases and V by 1 base; bases with no gene match: 4. CDR3 nucleotides: TGTGCCAGCAGCTTAGGGGACAGGGGGTATGCTAATGAAAAACTGTTTTTT. This encodes CASSLGDRGYANEKLFF.

By sample fraction, this clone is medium-sized. Other DNA sequences in this sample translate to the same CDR3. This chain uses TRBV18 with TRBJ1-2; no clear D gene. Trimming shortened V by 0 bases and J by 7 bases, and 9 bases separated the two germline ends. The CDR3 sequence is 13 residues long. The germline V gene has CDR1 KGHSH and CDR2 LQKENI. The CDR3 nucleotides are TGTGCCAGCTCACCACCGAAAGGCTCTGGCTACACCTTC. It translates to CASSPPKGSGYTF.

The rearrangement uses TRBV7-3 and TRBJ1-1; 8 bases are a match to TRBD1. This CDR3 spans 18 amino acids. Germline V gene lookup returns CDR1 SGHTA and CDR2 FQGTGA. V lost 5 bases and J lost 2; bases outside the gene matches: 16. The DNA of the CDR3 is TGTGCCAGCAGCCCTCACCCCGGCCAGGGGGCGAGTAACACTGAAGCTTTCTTT. It codes for CASSPHPGQGASNTEAFF.

The V gene is TRBV11-2, the J gene TRBJ1-1; 9 bases are a match to TRBD1. This CDR3 has 14 residues. J gave up 7 bases and V 3 bases, and 6 bases lay outside the gene matches. Per germline, CDR1 SGHAT and CDR2 FQNNGV. CDR3 amino acids: CASSFLQGAIEAFF. The CDR3 nucleotides are TGTGCCAGCAGCTTTTTACAGGGGGCGATTGAAGCTTTCTTT.

V usage is TRBV10-3 and J usage is TRBJ2-3, with TRBD1 as a possible D gene (6 bases). Trimming shortened V by 6 bases and J by 0 bases, and 10 bases separated the two germline ends. The CDR3 contains 14 residues. CDR1 ENHRY and CDR2 SYGVKD come from the germline V gene. The CDR3: CAIRDSSSTDTQYF. CDR3 nucleotide sequence: TGTGCCATCAGGGACAGCTCTAGCACAGATACGCAGTATTTT.

The rearrangement links TRBV5-1 to TRBJ2-1; D tentatively reads TRBD1 or TRBD2 (6 bases each). Germline V CDR1 and CDR2: SGHRS, YFSETQ. With 4 bases removed from V and 7 bases from J, the gap between germline ends came to 15 bases. The CDR3 is 14 residues long. The CDR3 reads CASSLRGALNEQFF. The CDR3 DNA reads as TGCGCCAGCAGCCTGAGGGGGGCCTTAAATGAGCAGTTCTTC. The full variable domain, completed using reference TRBV5-1 and TRBJ2-1, is KAGVTQTPRYLIKTRGQQVTLSCSPISGHRSVSWYQQTPGQGLQFLFEYFSETQRNKGNFPGRFSGRQFSNSRSEMNVSTLELGDSALYLCASSLRGALNEQFFGPGTRLTVL.

The chain joins TRBV11-2 to TRBJ2-1, with D possibly matching TRBD1 (5 bases). CDR1 and CDR2 from the germline V gene are SGHAT and FQNNGV. The CDR3 extends over 16 amino acids. Trimming cost V 5 bases and J 3 bases, with 17 bases left between them. CDR3 loop: CASSRGLGDGYNEQFF. DNA of the CDR3: TGTGCCAGCAGCAGGGGCCTAGGGGATGGCTACAATGAGCAGTTCTTC.

The chain joins TRBV7-6 to TRBJ1-1; tentatively, D is TRBD1 (5 bases). CDR3 size: 18 residues. Trimming pared 0 bases from V and 4 bases from J, leaving 21 bases between. CDR1 SGHVS and CDR2 FNYEAQ come from the germline V gene. The CDR3 region has the DNA TGTGCCAGCAGCTTAGCCACTTTTTACAGGCCCCTGGGCACTGAAGCTTTCTTT. Its protein product is CASSLATFYRPLGTEAFF.

The chain is built from TRBV5-1 and TRBJ2-7, with D uncertain. This CDR3 region has 16 residues. The V and J ends lost 0 bases and 1 base respectively, with 14 bases between them. The germline V gene has CDR1 SGHRS and CDR2 YFSETQ. The CDR3 sequence: CASSLVFSIGSYEQYF. As DNA, the CDR3 is TGCGCCAGCAGCTTGGTTTTCTCCATCGGATCCTACGAGCAGTACTTC.

This clone showed up just a few times. V gene TRBV28 combines with J gene TRBJ1-5; D is unresolved. V was clipped by 7 bases and J by 7 bases, with 11 bases between them. There are 12 residues in the CDR3. Germline-derived CDR1 and CDR2 are MDHEN and SYDVKM. The CDR3 bases are TGTGCCAGCAACATGGAACGGCAGCCCCAGCATTTT. It encodes CASNMERQPQHF.

In nucleotides, the CDR3 is TGTGCCAGCAGCTCTCAGACTAGCGCCGGGGAGCTGTTTTTT. Translated, it gives CASSSQTSAGELFF. This chain uses TRBV11-2 with TRBJ2-2; 8 bases align to TRBD2. V was clipped by 4 bases and J by 6 bases; unmatched bases: 4. The germline V gene has CDR1 SGHAT and CDR2 FQNNGV. The CDR3 runs to 14 residues.

CDR3 bases: TGCGCCAGCAGCCAAGAGGAGGGATCGGCTTTCTTT. It encodes CASSQEEGSAFF. V usage is TRBV4-1 and J usage is TRBJ1-1; no definite D call. Germline-derived CDR1 and CDR2 are MGHRA and YSYEKL. V lost 0 bases and J 11 bases, leaving 10 bases between the germline ends. The length of the CDR3 is 12 residues.

The V and J genes are TRBV5-1 and TRBJ1-6; 7 bases map to TRBD1. V lost 1 base to trimming and J lost 6 bases; unmatched junction nucleotides: 4. Per the germline V gene, CDR1 is SGHRS and CDR2 is YFSETQ. This CDR3 is 15 amino acids long. The CDR3 region is CASSLTAGGNSPLHF. CDR3 nucleotide sequence: TGCGCCAGCAGCTTGACGGCAGGGGGTAATTCACCCCTCCACTTT.

The J gene is TRBJ2-2, the V gene TRBV11-3, with 8 bases fitting TRBD1. V trimming: 2 bases; J trimming: 0 bases; junction bases outside the gene matches: 2. The CDR3 loop spans 16 amino acids. Germline-derived CDR1 and CDR2 are SGHNT and YENEEA. This chain's CDR3 is CASSLLGQANTGELFF. CDR3 nucleotides: TGTGCCAGCAGCTTATTGGGACAGGCGAACACCGGGGAGCTGTTTTTT.

This sequence joins TRBV27 and TRBJ2-7, with D possibly being TRBD1 or TRBD2 (5 bases each). Trimming pared 8 bases from V and 0 bases from J, leaving 11 bases between. The germline CDR1 and CDR2 sequences are MNHEY and SMNVEV (reference sequence). The CDR3 contains 13 residues. The CDR3 spells CASGVGVSYEQYF. The CDR3 nucleotides are TGTGCCAGCGGCGTGGGGGTCTCCTACGAGCAGTACTTC.

This clone was found once. This sequence joins TRBV28 and TRBJ1-5, with 7 bases aligning to TRBD1. V was clipped by 5 bases and J by 3 bases; unmatched bases: 10. Germline CDR1 MDHEN, CDR2 SYDVKM. This CDR3 has 16 amino acids. The CDR3 region is CASSPKLTGANQPQHF. The CDR3 nucleotides are TGTGCCAGCAGTCCCAAATTAACAGGGGCCAATCAGCCCCAGCATTTT.

The V call is TRBV18, the J call TRBJ2-7; 8 nucleotides match TRBD1. J gave up 4 bases and V 2 bases, and 4 bases lay outside the gene matches. Germline V gene data show CDR1 as KGHSH and CDR2 as LQKENI. This CDR3 is built from 14 residues. The CDR3 DNA sequence: TGTGCCAGCTCACCATCAGGGGGCTCATACGAGCAGTACTTC. It specifies CASSPSGGSYEQYF.

The rearrangement uses TRBV29-1 and TRBJ1-1; 8 bases agree with TRBD1. After removal of 5 bases from V and 5 bases from J, the junction contained 4 bases not matched to a gene. The CDR3 has 12 residues. The germline V gene has CDR1 SQVTM and CDR2 ANQGSEA. The CDR3 here is CSVQGARTEAFF. For the CDR3, the DNA is TGCAGCGTTCAGGGGGCGCGTACTGAAGCTTTCTTT.

The chain joins TRBV18 to TRBJ2-3; D unresolved. This CDR3 region has 12 residues. The germline CDR1 and CDR2 sequences are KGHSH and LQKENI. The V and J ends lost 2 bases and 4 bases respectively, with 4 bases between them. The CDR3 DNA sequence: TGTGCCAGCTCACCAAGCCCAGATACGCAGTATTTT. Translation: CASSPSPDTQYF.

The chain employs TRBV14 and TRBJ1-2, with D perhaps matching TRBD1 (6 bases). The V end was cut by 0 bases, the J end by 8 bases, with 19 bases between. The CDR3 length is 16 residues. Germline V CDR1 and CDR2: SGHDN, FVKESK. CDR3 protein: CASSQDHLRGAGGYTF. The CDR3 region has the DNA TGTGCCAGCAGCCAAGATCACCTTCGGGGGGCTGGAGGCTACACCTTC.